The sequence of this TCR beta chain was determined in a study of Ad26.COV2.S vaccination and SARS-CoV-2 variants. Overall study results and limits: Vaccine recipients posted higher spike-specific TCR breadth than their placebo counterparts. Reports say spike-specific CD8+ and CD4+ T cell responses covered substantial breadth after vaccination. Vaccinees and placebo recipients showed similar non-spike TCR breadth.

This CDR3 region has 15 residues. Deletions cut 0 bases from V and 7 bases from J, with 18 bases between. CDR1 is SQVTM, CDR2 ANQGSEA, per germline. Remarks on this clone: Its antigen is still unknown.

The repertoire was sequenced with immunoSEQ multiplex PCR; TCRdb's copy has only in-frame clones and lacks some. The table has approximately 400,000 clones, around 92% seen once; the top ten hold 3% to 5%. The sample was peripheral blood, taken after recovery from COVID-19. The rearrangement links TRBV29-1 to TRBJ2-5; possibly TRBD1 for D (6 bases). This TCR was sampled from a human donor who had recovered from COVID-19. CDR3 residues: CSVEDLQGAWGTQYF. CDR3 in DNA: TGCAGCGTTGAAGATCTACAGGGTGCTTGGGGGACCCAGTACTTC.